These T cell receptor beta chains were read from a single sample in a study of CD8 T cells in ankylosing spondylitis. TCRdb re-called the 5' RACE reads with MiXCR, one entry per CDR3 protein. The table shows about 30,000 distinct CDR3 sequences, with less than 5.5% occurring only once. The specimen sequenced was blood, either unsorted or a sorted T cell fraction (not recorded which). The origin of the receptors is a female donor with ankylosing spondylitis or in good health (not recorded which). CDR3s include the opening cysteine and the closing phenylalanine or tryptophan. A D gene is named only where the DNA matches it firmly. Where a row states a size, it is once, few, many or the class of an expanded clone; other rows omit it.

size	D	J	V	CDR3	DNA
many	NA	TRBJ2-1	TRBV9	CASSVRGDAYNEQFF	TGTGCCAGCAGCGTTCGCGGGGACGCCTACAATGAGCAGTTCTTC
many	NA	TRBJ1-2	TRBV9	CASSVAEAGYTF	TGTGCCAGCAGCGTAGCTGAAGCCGGCTACACCTTC
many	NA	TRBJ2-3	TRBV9	CASSPNSGLPDTQYF	TGTGCCAGCAGCCCAAACTCGGGGCTACCAGATACGCAGTATTTT
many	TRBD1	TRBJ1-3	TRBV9	CASSPSYGQGGSGNTIYF	TGTGCCAGCAGCCCTAGTTATGGGCAGGGGGGATCTGGAAACACCATATATTTT
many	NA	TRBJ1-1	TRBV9	CASSVSQTAGMNTEAFF	TGTGCCAGCAGCGTATCCCAAACGGCAGGAATGAACACTGAAGCTTTCTTT
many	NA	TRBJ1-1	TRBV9	CASSVDWDTEAFF	TGTGCCAGCAGCGTAGATTGGGACACTGAAGCTTTCTTT
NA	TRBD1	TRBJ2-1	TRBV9	CASSVRDSGKNEQFF	TGTGCCAGCAGCGTCCGGGACAGCGGCAAGAATGAGCAGTTCTTC
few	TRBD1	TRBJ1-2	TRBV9	CASTPLQGASGYTF	TGTGCCAGCACCCCATTACAGGGGGCGTCTGGCTACACCTTC
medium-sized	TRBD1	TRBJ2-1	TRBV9	CASSTGQGVLNEQFF	TGTGCCAGCAGTACGGGTCAGGGGGTATTGAATGAGCAGTTCTTC
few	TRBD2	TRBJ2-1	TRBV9	CASSVLAGGRMNEQFF	TGTGCCAGCAGCGTATTAGCGGGGGGCCGTATGAATGAGCAGTTCTTC
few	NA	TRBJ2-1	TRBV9	CASSISSVLTYNEQFF	TGTGCCAGCAGCATCTCTAGCGTACTAACCTACAATGAGCAGTTCTTC
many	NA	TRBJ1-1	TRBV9	CASSVSPENTEAFF	TGTGCCAGCAGCGTATCCCCAGAGAACACTGAAGCTTTCTTT
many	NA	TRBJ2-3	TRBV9	CASSVAGRGDTDTQYF	TGTGCCAGCAGCGTAGCTGGACGGGGCGACACAGATACGCAGTATTTT
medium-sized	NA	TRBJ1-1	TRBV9	CASSVLPDTEAFF	TGTGCCAGCAGCGTCCTCCCGGACACTGAAGCTTTCTTT
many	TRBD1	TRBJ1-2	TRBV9	CASSPDRVGGYTF	TGTGCCAGCAGCCCTGACAGGGTGGGTGGCTACACCTTC
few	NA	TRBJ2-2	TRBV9	CASSADPLPGELFF	TGTGCCAGCAGCGCCGACCCGTTGCCCGGGGAGCTGTTTTTT
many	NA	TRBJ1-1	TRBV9	CASSVTGGNTEAFF	TGTGCCAGCAGCGTAACGGGGGGGAACACTGAAGCTTTCTTT
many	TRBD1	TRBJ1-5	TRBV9	CASSPTAGTASNQPQHF	TGTGCCAGCAGCCCGACGGCCGGGACAGCTAGCAATCAGCCCCAGCATTTT
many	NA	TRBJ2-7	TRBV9	CASSATGQVYEQYF	TGTGCCAGCAGCGCTACGGGACAAGTATACGAGCAGTACTTC
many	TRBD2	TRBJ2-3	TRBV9	CASSVGLAGFTDTQYF	TGTGCCAGCAGCGTAGGGCTAGCGGGATTCACAGATACGCAGTATTTT
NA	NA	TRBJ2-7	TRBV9	CASSVGGLAGEQYF	TGTGCCAGCAGCGTAGGGGGGCTAGCAGGCGAGCAGTACTTC
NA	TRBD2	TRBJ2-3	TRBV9	CASSVMGLEPDTQYF	TGTGCCAGCAGCGTTATGGGACTAGAACCAGATACGCAGTATTTT
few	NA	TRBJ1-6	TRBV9	CASSVGTVGGSPLHF	TGTGCCAGCAGCGTTGGGACCGTGGGAGGATCACCCCTCCACTTT
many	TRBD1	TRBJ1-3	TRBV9	CASSARTGTGNTIYF	TGTGCCAGCAGCGCGCGGACAGGGACAGGAAACACCATATATTTT
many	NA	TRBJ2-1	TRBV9	CASSVEVDPDEQFF	TGTGCCAGCAGCGTAGAGGTAGACCCCGATGAGCAGTTCTTC
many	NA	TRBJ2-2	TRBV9	CASSVSASQDTGELFF	TGTGCCAGCAGCGTCAGCGCCTCCCAAGACACCGGGGAGCTGTTTTTT
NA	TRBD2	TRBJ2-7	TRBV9	CASSSRTSGTYEQYF	TGTGCCAGCAGCTCAAGGACTAGCGGGACCTACGAGCAGTACTTC
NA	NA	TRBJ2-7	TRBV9	CASSVGGEGIYEQYF	TGTGCCAGCAGCGTAGGGGGTGAAGGAATCTACGAGCAGTACTTC
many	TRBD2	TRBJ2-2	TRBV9	CASSVVGGTTGELFF	TGTGCCAGCAGCGTAGTGGGGGGGACCACCGGGGAGCTGTTTTTT
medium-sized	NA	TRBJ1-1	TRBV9	CASSVGSVTEAFF	TGTGCCAGCAGCGTAGGGAGCGTCACTGAAGCTTTCTTT
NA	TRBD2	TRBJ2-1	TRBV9	CASSVGTSGFLEQFF	TGTGCCAGCAGCGTCGGGACTAGCGGTTTTCTGGAGCAGTTCTTC
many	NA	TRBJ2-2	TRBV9	CASSARTETGELFF	TGTGCCAGCAGCGCACGTACAGAAACCGGGGAGCTGTTTTTT
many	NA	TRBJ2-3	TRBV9	CASSVEPGRTDTQYF	TGTGCCAGCAGCGTAGAGCCGGGGCGCACAGATACGCAGTATTTT
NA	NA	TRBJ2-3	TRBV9	CASSATHYTGPYGDTQYF	TGTGCCAGCAGCGCGACCCATTATACGGGACCCTACGGGGATACGCAGTATTTT
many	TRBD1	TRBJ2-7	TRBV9	CASSTGTASYEQYF	TGTGCCAGCAGCACCGGGACAGCATCCTACGAGCAGTACTTC
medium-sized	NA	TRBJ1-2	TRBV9	CASSVDPGHFYGYTF	TGTGCCAGCAGCGTAGATCCCGGGCACTTCTATGGCTACACCTTC
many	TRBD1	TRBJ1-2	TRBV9	CASSPGTALRRILSLGYGYTF	TGTGCCAGCAGTCCCGGGACAGCCCTGCGACGAATCCTTTCACTAGGCTATGGCTACACCTTC
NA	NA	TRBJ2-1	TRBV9	CASSAQAGHQPSNEQFF	TGTGCCAGCAGCGCACAGGCGGGACACCAACCCTCCAATGAGCAGTTCTTC
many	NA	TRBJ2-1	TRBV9	CASSPQVEGEQFF	TGTGCCAGCAGTCCGCAGGTGGAGGGTGAGCAGTTCTTC
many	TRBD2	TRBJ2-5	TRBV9	CASSVTQRGGTETQYF	TGTGCCAGCAGCGTAACACAGCGGGGGGGCACCGAGACCCAGTACTTC
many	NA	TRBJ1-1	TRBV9	CASSVGVVGDTEAFF	TGTGCCAGCAGCGTAGGTGTCGTAGGGGACACTGAAGCTTTCTTT
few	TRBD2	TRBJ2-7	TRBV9	CASSPLAGGNPAEQYF	TGTGCCAGCAGCCCGCTGGCGGGGGGGAACCCCGCCGAGCAGTACTTC